The entry below describes one T cell receptor (beta chain). Antigen specificity is unknown. This specimen comes from a study of T-cell reconstitution after alpha-beta-depleted transplantation in children. The V end was cut by 4 bases, the J end by 5 bases, with 9 bases between. CDR3 length equals 12 residues. CDR1 and CDR2 (germline): SGHKS, YYEKEE (reference sequence). The TCRbeta library incorporated unique molecular identifiers. TCRdb re-called the PCR reads with MiXCR, one entry per CDR3 protein. The table lists around 230,000 distinct CDR3 sequences, approximately 19% of them singletons. Study-level points and caveats: It was newly produced T cells that mostly accounted for T-cell counts and diversity one year after transplant.

The receptor was isolated from a male patient aged 2-15 years who had a stem cell transplant for acute lymphoblastic leukemia, so the T cells may come from the graft donor. The sample here was PBMCs, mostly from graft donor cells, taken 360 days after TCRalphabeta/CD19-depleted stem cell transplant. The J gene is TRBJ1-2, the V gene TRBV5-5; D is unclear. The CDR3 region has the DNA TGTGCCAGCAGCCCTGACACTTATGGCTACACCTTC. Protein product: CASSPDTYGYTF.